The next 32 T cell receptor beta chains were all read from a single sample in a study of beta chain features in type 1 diabetes. Sequenced material consisted of expressed TCRB transcripts (all of the isolated RNA was reverse transcribed). This table comes from immunoSEQ multiplex PCR, and its TCRdb copy is limited to in-frame clones, with some not included. The table includes 150,000 to 190,000 clones, approximately 10% detected once. The specimen sequenced was central memory CD4+ T cells from blood. The receptors here all came from a man between 18 and 35 years old in good health.

This clone was recorded a few times. This rearrangement joins TRBV21-1 to TRBJ2-3; TRBD2, the table's D call, lacks a check against the DNA. TRBV21-1 represents a pseudogene. The CDR3 has 17 residues. The CDR3 coding sequence is TGTGCCAGCAGCAGAGAATTCCTAGCGGTACTCACAGATACGCAGTATTTT. Protein product: CASSREFLAVLTDTQYF.

On this clone itself: Germline and junction disagree at one end, which may indicate a read error. The rearrangement links TRBV7-2 to TRBJ2-5, with D perhaps TRBD1 (5 bases). The germline V gene encodes CDR1 SGHTA and CDR2 FQGNSA. The CDR3 length is 12 residues. The CDR3 DNA is TGTGCCAGCAGCCGTAGCCAGGGCACACTTCACTTC. Its translation: CASSRSQGTLHF.

This clone was found a few times. The V call is TRBV10-3, the J call TRBJ1-6; TRBD1 agrees at 8 bases. This CDR3 comprises 15 residues. V trimming: 4 bases; J trimming: 6 bases; junction bases outside the gene matches: 5. Germline lookup yields CDR1 ENHRY and CDR2 SYGVKD. This CDR3 is CAISGKGQGNSPLHF. CDR3 DNA sequence: TGTGCCATCAGTGGAAAAGGACAGGGTAATTCACCCCTCCACTTT.

The chain is built from TRBV5-4 and TRBJ1-6; 9 positions agree with TRBD1. The CDR3 has 16 amino acids. Germline V gene lookup returns CDR1 SGHNT and CDR2 YYREEE (reference sequence). V shed 0 bases, J shed 11 bases, and the junction held 9 bases outside the gene matches. This CDR3 is CASSLDTGTGRTPLHF. CDR3 DNA sequence: TGTGCCAGCAGCTTGGATACCGGGACAGGGAGGACACCCCTCCACTTT.

Only a few counts were recorded for this clone. The chain links TRBV20-1 to TRBJ1-2; weak D call: TRBD1 (6 bases). The CDR3 runs to 10 residues. Germline V gene lookup returns CDR1 DFQATT and CDR2 SNEGSKA (reference sequence). The ends were cut back, 6 bases at V and 8 bases at J, with 10 bases in the middle. The CDR3 spells CSAADRGYTF. The CDR3, as DNA: TGCAGTGCCGCTGACAGGGGCTACACCTTC.

The chain has TRBV7-9 and TRBJ2-7; 8 bases align to TRBD1. J lost 4 bases, V lost 5 bases, and 10 bases had no gene match. Per germline, CDR1 SEHNR and CDR2 FQNEAQ (reference sequence). The CDR3 is made up of 15 amino acids. Here the CDR3 DNA reads TGTGCCAGCAGCCCTAGGGACAGGATGGCATACGAGCAGTACTTC. Protein: CASSPRDRMAYEQYF. The whole variable domain, remainder taken from reference TRBV7-9 and TRBJ2-7, is DTGVSQNPRHKITKRGQNVTFRCDPISEHNRLYWYRQTLGQGPEFLTYFQNEAQLEKSRLLSDRFSAERPKGSFSTLEIQRTEQGDSAMYLCASSPRDRMAYEQYFGPGTRLTVT.

This clone has just a few counts. The chain combines TRBV7-2 with TRBJ1-1; no firm D call. Germline CDR1 reads SGHTA; CDR2 reads FQGNSA. Deletions cut 1 base from V and 4 bases from J, with 13 bases between. The CDR3 has 15 amino acids. The CDR3 bases are TGTGCCAGCAGCTTAGGGACGGCCCGGAGCACTGAAGCTTTCTTT. This codes for CASSLGTARSTEAFF.

This clone came up many times. The chain employs TRBV6-5 and TRBJ2-5; maybe TRBD2 (6 bases). The CDR3 runs to 11 residues. The V and J ends lost 10 bases and 3 bases respectively, with 9 bases between them. CDR1 and CDR2 (germline): MNHEY, SVGAGI. In DNA, the CDR3 is TGTGCCACTCCGGGAGAAGAGACCCAGTACTTC. This sequence encodes CATPGEETQYF.

This clone has at least ten counts. The CDR3 protein is CASSNQETQYF. Written as DNA, the CDR3 is TGTGCCAGCTCAAACCAAGAGACCCAGTACTTC. V is TRBV18 and J is TRBJ2-5; D is ambiguous. V lost 5 bases to trimming and J lost 0 bases, with 1 base between them. The germline V gene encodes CDR1 KGHSH and CDR2 LQKENI. CDR3 length equals 11 residues.

The genes are TRBV28 and TRBJ1-2; no reliable D call. The CDR3 extends over 12 amino acids. Trimming left V 7 bases short and J 4 bases short, with 10 bases between. Germline CDR1 is MDHEN and CDR2 is SYDVKM. The CDR3 loop is CASIKGGYGYTF. The CDR3 DNA reads TGTGCCAGCATTAAGGGAGGCTATGGCTACACCTTC.

V and J are TRBV5-1 and TRBJ1-2, with a weak D call TRBD1 (5 bases). Deletions cut 1 base from V and 8 bases from J, with 12 bases between. Germline V CDR1 and CDR2: SGHRS, YFSETQ. The CDR3 contains 13 residues. The CDR3 sequence is CASSLPGAGGYTF. CDR3 in DNA: TGCGCCAGCAGCTTGCCCGGGGCAGGAGGCTACACCTTC.

The V gene is TRBV19, the J gene TRBJ1-2; no reliable D call. The V gene's germline CDR1 is LNHDA and CDR2 SQIVND (reference sequence). The CDR3 runs to 11 residues. V shed 4 bases and J shed 8 bases, with 8 bases lying between them. The CDR3 reads CASSSKGGYTF. DNA for the CDR3: TGTGCCAGTAGTAGCAAGGGAGGCTACACCTTC.

V is TRBV28 and J is TRBJ2-3; no reliable D call. Looked up from germline, CDR1 is MDHEN and CDR2 is SYDVKM. The V and J ends lost 2 bases and 2 bases respectively, with 5 bases between them. The CDR3 length is 13 residues. CDR3 coding DNA: TGTGCCAGCAGTTTAGAGTACACAGATACGCAGTATTTT. As protein: CASSLEYTDTQYF.

This clone came up a few times. The chain couples TRBV5-1 to TRBJ2-3; the match to TRBD1 covers 10 bases. Germline V gene lookup returns CDR1 SGHRS and CDR2 YFSETQ. The CDR3 is 16 residues long. Trimming removed 4 bases from V and 3 bases from J; junction bases left unmatched: 8. The CDR3 region has the DNA TGCGCCAGCAGCCCAGGGACAGGGGAGTTTACAGATACGCAGTATTTT. This gives the protein CASSPGTGEFTDTQYF. The whole variable domain, remainder taken from reference TRBV5-1 and TRBJ2-3, is KAGVTQTPRYLIKTRGQQVTLSCSPISGHRSVSWYQQTPGQGLQFLFEYFSETQRNKGNFPGRFSGRQFSNSRSEMNVSTLELGDSALYLCASSPGTGEFTDTQYFGPGTRLTVL.

This clone was seen a handful of times. V is TRBV25-1 and J is TRBJ1-1; D is unresolved. The CDR3 length is 16 residues. Germline CDR1 reads MGHDK; CDR2 reads SYGVNS. V lost 5 bases, J lost 3 bases, and 19 bases lay in between. The CDR3 loop reads CASSPRARLRDTEAFF. The CDR3, as DNA: TGTGCCAGCAGTCCCCGGGCCCGCCTTAGGGACACTGAAGCTTTCTTT.

This clone has more than one count but fewer than ten. The chain couples TRBV30 to TRBJ2-7; D call uncertain. Germline assignment: CDR1 GTSNPN and CDR2 SVGIG (reference sequence). The CDR3 totals 13 residues. Trimming shortened V by 4 bases and J by 4 bases, and 14 bases separated the two germline ends. The CDR3 is CAWKSDTAYEQYF. DNA for the CDR3: TGTGCCTGGAAGTCTGATACCGCATACGAGCAGTACTTC. Using reference TRBV30 and TRBJ2-7 for the parts outside the CDR3, the full variable domain is SQTIHQWPATLVQPVGSPLSLECTVEGTSNPNLYWYRQAAGRGLQLLFYSVGIGQISSEVPQNLSASRPQDRQFILSSKKLLLSDSGFYLCAWKSDTAYEQYFGPGTRLTVT.

This clone has more than one count but fewer than ten. Being one base from a much bigger clone, this may be a read error. The chain is built from TRBV7-9 and TRBJ1-1, with D possibly being TRBD1 (5 bases). The CDR3 is 13 residues long. Germline values: CDR1 SEHNR, CDR2 FQNEAQ (reference sequence). Trimming shortened V by 2 bases and J by 1 base, and 5 bases separated the two germline ends. CDR3 loop: CASSLQGNTEAFF. The CDR3 coding sequence is TGTGCCAGCAGCTTACAGGGGAACACTGAAGCTTTCTTT.

The V call is TRBV23-1, the J call TRBJ2-3; 12 bases fit TRBD1. TRBV23-1 is labeled an ORF, and its function is uncertain. V trimming: 8 bases; J trimming: 4 bases; junction bases outside the gene matches: 10. The length of the CDR3 is 16 residues. CDR3 residues: CASRWDRGRSPDTQYF. CDR3 in DNA: TGCGCCAGCCGATGGGACAGGGGGCGATCCCCAGATACGCAGTATTTT.

This CDR3 is CASSFQPGSNTEAFF. The CDR3 nucleotides are TGTGCCAGCAGCTTTCAGCCGGGATCGAACACTGAAGCTTTCTTT. V is TRBV9 and J is TRBJ1-1; D ambiguous. CDR1 is SGDLS, CDR2 YYNGEE, per germline. V lost 4 bases, J lost 1 base, and 14 bases lay in between. The CDR3 loop spans 15 amino acids.

The table lists this clone with many counts. The chain employs TRBV7-2 and TRBJ2-1; 12 nucleotides line up with TRBD2. This CDR3 spans 14 amino acids. The germline V gene encodes CDR1 SGHTA and CDR2 FQGNSA. Losses at the gene ends were 5 bases for V and 9 bases for J; bases not matched to a gene: 5. CDR3 sequence reads: CASSPRLAGAEQFF. For the CDR3, the DNA is TGTGCCAGCAGCCCAAGACTAGCGGGAGCTGAGCAGTTCTTC. Drawing the rest from reference TRBV7-2 and TRBJ2-1, the complete variable domain is GAGVSQSPSNKVTEKGKDVELRCDPISGHTALYWYRQSLGQGLEFLIYFQGNSAPDKSGLPSDRFSAERTGGSVSTLTIQRTQQEDSAVYLCASSPRLAGAEQFFGPGTRLTVL.

V usage is TRBV19 and J usage is TRBJ2-7; D may correspond to TRBD1 or TRBD2 (5 bases each). Trimming took 6 bases from V and 1 from J, leaving 19 bases between them. The CDR3 contains 16 residues. Germline lookup yields CDR1 LNHDA and CDR2 SQIVND (reference sequence). The CDR3 bases are TGTGCCAGTAGGAAATCCAGCCCGGGGCCTTCCTACGAGCAGTACTTC. Protein product: CASRKSSPGPSYEQYF.

A few counts support this clone. The V gene is TRBV11-2, the J gene TRBJ2-2; TRBD2 might be the D (5 bases). Germline CDR1 and CDR2: SGHAT and FQNNGV. This CDR3 contains 15 residues. Trimming shortened V by 4 bases and J by 3 bases, and 12 bases separated the two germline ends. The CDR3, as DNA: TGTGCCAGCAGCTCCCGACGGGATTACACCGGGGAGCTGTTTTTT. Protein product: CASSSRRDYTGELFF.

This rearrangement joins TRBV11-2 to TRBJ2-7, with 8 bases aligning to TRBD1. From germline, CDR1 is SGHAT and CDR2 FQNNGV. Trimming removed 4 bases from V and 4 bases from J; junction bases left unmatched: 3. This CDR3 is 13 amino acids long. Written as DNA, the CDR3 is TGTGCCAGCAGCTCACAGGGGGGTTACGAGCAGTACTTC. Encoded protein: CASSSQGGYEQYF.

In this sample, this clone turned up a few times. V and J are TRBV7-9 and TRBJ2-7; 8 bases are a match to TRBD1. The trim removed 8 bases at V and 0 bases at J, leaving 6 bases unmatched. Germline CDR1 and CDR2: SEHNR and FQNEAQ (reference sequence). This CDR3 spans 14 amino acids. DNA for the CDR3: TGTGCCAGCTCCCGGGACAGGACCTCCTACGAGCAGTACTTC. Protein product: CASSRDRTSYEQYF.

The chain joins TRBV7-2 to TRBJ2-5; TRBD2 aligns across 11 bases. The germline CDR1 and CDR2 sequences are SGHTA and FQGNSA. The length of the CDR3 is 17 residues. V was clipped by 7 bases and J by 2 bases; unmatched bases: 12. CDR3 sequence: CASTRGSGGARQETQYF. DNA for the CDR3: TGTGCCAGCACCCGGGGTAGCGGGGGGGCGAGGCAAGAGACCCAGTACTTC.

This clone was found a few times. The chain couples TRBV25-1 to TRBJ1-6; D possibly corresponds to TRBD1 (5 bases). CDR1 and CDR2 (germline): MGHDK, SYGVNS. The ends were cut back, 6 bases at V and 4 bases at J, with 16 bases in the middle. The CDR3 is 16 amino acids. This CDR3 reads CASSRSMGRYNSPLHF. Written as DNA, the CDR3 is TGTGCCAGCAGCCGGTCCATGGGACGGTATAATTCACCCCTCCACTTT. The variable domain in full, with the rest retrieved from reference TRBV25-1 and TRBJ1-6, is EADIYQTPRYLVIGTGKKITLECSQTMGHDKMYWYQQDPGMELHLIHYSYGVNSTEKGDLSSESTVSRIRTEHFPLTLESARPSHTSQYLCASSRSMGRYNSPLHFGNGTRLTVT.

The V call is TRBV28, the J call TRBJ2-1; D remains ambiguous. This CDR3 has 13 residues. With 1 base removed from V and 7 bases from J, the gap between germline ends came to 8 bases. In germline, CDR1 is MDHEN, CDR2 SYDVKM. The CDR3 is CASSLSNGNEQFF. Written as DNA, the CDR3 is TGTGCCAGCAGTTTATCCAACGGGAATGAGCAGTTCTTC.

This clone appeared a few times. This chain uses TRBV6-1 with TRBJ2-7; D remains unclear. The V end was cut by 0 bases, the J end by 0 bases, with 9 bases between. The germline V gene has CDR1 MNHNS and CDR2 SASEGT. This CDR3 has 15 residues. The CDR3 bases are TGTGCCAGCAGTGAAGCTGCGGCGTCCTCCTACGAGCAGTACTTC. This gives the protein CASSEAAASSYEQYF.

The chain uses TRBV28 and TRBJ2-7; the D is unclear. V dropped 2 bases and J dropped 6 bases, with 8 bases sitting between them. Germline V gene data show CDR1 as MDHEN and CDR2 as SYDVKM. CDR3 length: 12 residues. CDR3 residues: CASSLTVGEQYF. The CDR3 nucleotides read TGTGCCAGCAGTTTAACGGTGGGCGAGCAGTACTTC.

The chain joins TRBV23-1 to TRBJ2-2; tentative D call: TRBD1 (5 bases). TRBV23-1 is marked as an open reading frame, function uncertain. Trimming took off 11 bases at V and 1 base at J, with 14 bases between the two ends. The length of the CDR3 is 14 residues. DNA for the CDR3: TGCGCCGGCAAAACTCAGGGGAACACCGGGGAGCTGTTTTTT. It encodes CAGKTQGNTGELFF.

A few counts support this clone. This chain joins TRBV30 and TRBJ1-3; 7 bases map to TRBD1. The ends lost 0 bases at V and 4 bases at J; junction bases unmatched: 3. This CDR3 is built from 14 residues. The germline CDR1 and CDR2 sequences are GTSNPN and SVGIG (reference sequence). CDR3 in amino acids: CAWSVSQGGNTIYF. The CDR3 coding sequence is TGTGCCTGGAGTGTTTCACAGGGGGGAAACACCATATATTTT. Using reference TRBV30 and TRBJ1-3 for the parts outside the CDR3, the full variable domain is SQTIHQWPATLVQPVGSPLSLECTVEGTSNPNLYWYRQAAGRGLQLLFYSVGIGQISSEVPQNLSASRPQDRQFILSSKKLLLSDSGFYLCAWSVSQGGNTIYFGEGSWLTVV.

The chain links TRBV18 to TRBJ2-5; tentatively, D is TRBD2 (6 bases). Germline V CDR1 and CDR2: KGHSH, LQKENI. The CDR3 is 13 residues long. Trimming left V 6 bases short and J 1 base short, with 9 bases between. CDR3 region: CASSQGLQETQYF. CDR3 DNA sequence: TGTGCCAGCTCCCAGGGACTCCAAGAGACCCAGTACTTC.